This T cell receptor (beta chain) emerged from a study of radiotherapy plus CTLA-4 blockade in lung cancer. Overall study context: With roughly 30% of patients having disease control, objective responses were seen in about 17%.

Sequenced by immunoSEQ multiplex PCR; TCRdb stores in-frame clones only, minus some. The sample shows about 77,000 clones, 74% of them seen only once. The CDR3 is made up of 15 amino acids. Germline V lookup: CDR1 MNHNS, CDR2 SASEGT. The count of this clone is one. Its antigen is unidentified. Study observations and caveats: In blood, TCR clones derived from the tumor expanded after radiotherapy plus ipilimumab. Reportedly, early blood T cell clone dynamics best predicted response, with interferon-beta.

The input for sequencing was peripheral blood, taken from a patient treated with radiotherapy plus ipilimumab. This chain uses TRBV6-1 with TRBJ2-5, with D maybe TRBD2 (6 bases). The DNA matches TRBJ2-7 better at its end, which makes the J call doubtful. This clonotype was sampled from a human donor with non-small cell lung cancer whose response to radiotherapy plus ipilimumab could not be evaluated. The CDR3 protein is CASSEGPEGLYEQYF. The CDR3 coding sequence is TGTGCCAGCAGTGAAGGGCCGGAGGGACTTTACGAGCAGTACTTC.